Sequencing of this T cell receptor (beta chain) was carried out in a study of blood T cell repertoires in COVID-19 (dated by TCRdb to about 2020). With regard to the full study: The collaborator samples originated in the United States, Italy and Spain and spanned the acute and convalescent phases of COVID-19. Sample metadata almost always included a de-identified subject ID, COVID-19 status, age in years and sex. A freely available public database, intended as a resource for researchers studying the immune response to SARS-CoV-2, is where the repertoires were released. Where available, HLA class I and class II types were taken from metadata supplied by the sample provider and were not determined by assay-based typing. The prospective study material was composed of cDNA or gDNA derived from T cells, B-cell-depleted T cells, or PBMCs. Deeply sampled blood TCRbeta repertoires from subjects exposed to, actively infected with, or recovered from COVID-19 were included in the dataset. Samples were obtained from the ongoing ImmuneRACE study (first 160 participants) and from over 1,000 subjects provided by 6 global collaborators. Summary of the overall study and its limitations: The quantity of clinical and demographic metadata differed by source and by participant and was supplied without curation.

Counted from cysteine to phenylalanine, this CDR3 has 15 amino acids. The kept DNA is CDR3 alone, 45 bases in frame from the first base. CDR1 and CDR2 (LGHDT, YNNKEL) derive from the germline V gene (reference sequence). V is clipped by 10 bases and J by 2 bases, and the sequence between their germline boundaries is 17 bases long. The immunoSEQ Assay, a bias-controlled multiplex PCR, was used to amplify TCRbeta CDR3 regions from genomic DNA. The source study handled its data this way. The number of nucleated cells in each sample was estimated from the amplification of reference gene primers within the assay. To quantify the absolute abundance of each unique TCRbeta CDR3 rearrangement, sequence reads were collapsed and filtered. For each sample, productive Simpson clonality was calculated as the square root of Simpson's diversity index over productive rearrangements. TCRdb holds this immuneACCESS table with in-frame rearrangements only. Some clones are missing; in checked studies, unresolved V genes explain under half, and the rest has no known cause. V, J and clone size are those of that table, while D and trimming were read from the DNA. This sample lists fewer than 350,000 clones; roughly 85% were detected once. The ten largest clones capture roughly 7% of the sample.

The collaborating institutions used their own protocols to collect whole blood in K2EDTA tubes. Collaborator samples were shipped for TCRbeta analysis as frozen whole blood, isolated PBMCs, or DNA extracted from either sample type. In regard to this clone: Its antigen target is currently unknown. Qualities for individual bases were not recorded, and no much larger clone is one base off.

Input material: peripheral blood. This TCR came from a human donor in a cohort sampled during active COVID-19. The rearrangement joined TRBV3-1 (or the pseudogene TRBV3-2) to TRBJ2-2; a tentative D match to TRBD2 spans 6 bases. The DNA sequence follows: TGTGCCACTTCCCTAGGCGGGGTTAACACCGGGGAGCTGTTTTTT. The resulting protein is CATSLGGVNTGELFF.